One sample yielded the 21 T cell receptor beta chains listed below, sequenced in a study of beta chain features in type 1 diabetes (dated by TCRdb to between 2018 and 2020). The method was the immunoSEQ multiplex PCR assay. The entire amount of isolated RNA was reverse transcribed using the High Capacity cDNA Reverse Transcription Kit, so the sequenced TCRB transcripts were expressed ones. TCRdb limited this immuneACCESS table to in-frame rearrangements with V and J called. A share of clones is missing; checked studies link under half to unresolved V genes, and the rest is unexplained. Within this sample are hundreds of thousands of clones, with over 25% of them counted one time only. The ten most abundant clones make up about 0.06% of the sample. The sample taken for sequencing was naive CD4+ T cells from blood. The cell subset or site label of this sample denotes: true naive CD4+ T cells. The receptor source for this set is a man younger than 35 in good health.

J is TRBJ2-3 and V is TRBV18; the match to TRBD2 covers 12 bases. Looked up from germline, CDR1 is KGHSH and CDR2 is LQKENI. This CDR3 region has 14 residues. With V trimmed by 5 bases and J by 4 bases, 1 base remained unmatched. The CDR3 reads CASSGTSGPDTQYF. The CDR3 bases are TGTGCCAGCTCAGGGACTAGCGGGCCAGATACGCAGTATTTT.

This chain uses TRBV23-1 with TRBJ2-7, with a tentative D call TRBD1 (6 bases). TRBV23-1 is marked as an open reading frame, function uncertain. The CDR3 is 19 amino acids. The ends were cut back, 0 bases at V and 5 bases at J, with 26 bases in the middle. The CDR3 coding sequence is TGCGCCAGCAGTCAATCGACAAACCGGTCAGGACAGAGAACTAACGAGCAGTACTTC. Translation: CASSQSTNRSGQRTNEQYF.

This clone was seen only a few times. The chain links TRBV10-3 to TRBJ2-5; D gene ambiguous. V was cut by 1 base and J by 5 bases, with 5 bases left in between. CDR1 and CDR2 (germline): ENHRY, SYGVKD. CDR3 size: 12 residues. Here the CDR3 DNA reads TGTGCCATCAGTGAGTTTAGGGAGACCCAGTACTTC. As protein: CAISEFRETQYF.

This clone was recorded many times. The chain has TRBV28 and TRBJ2-1, with TRBD2 matching over 7 bases. CDR3 length: 13 amino acids. V dropped 3 bases and J dropped 6; count of bases not matched to a gene: 2. The germline CDR1 and CDR2 sequences are MDHEN and SYDVKM. CDR3 nucleotide sequence: TGTGCCAGCAGTTTGGGAGGGTTCAATGAGCAGTTCTTC. Encoded protein: CASSLGGFNEQFF.

This clone was picked up a small number of times. This chain joins TRBV4-2 and TRBJ2-1; D perhaps matches TRBD2 (6 bases). The V end lost 3 bases, the J end lost 0 bases, and 12 bases lay between the germline ends. The CDR3 extends over 16 amino acids. Germline CDR1 is LGHNA and CDR2 is YNFKEQ. The CDR3 DNA sequence: TGTGCCAGCAGCCACCTCGGGACTGCCTCCTACAATGAGCAGTTCTTC. Translating it yields CASSHLGTASYNEQFF.

This clone was seen a handful of times. V and J are TRBV7-2 and TRBJ2-3, with 11 nucleotides matching TRBD2. Germline CDR1 reads SGHTA; CDR2 reads FQGNSA. Trimming cost V 5 bases and J 3 bases; bases outside gene matches: 4. This CDR3 comprises 15 residues. CDR3 sequence reads: CASSPWTSGTDTQYF. The CDR3, as DNA: TGTGCCAGCAGCCCCTGGACTAGCGGGACAGATACGCAGTATTTT.

This sequence joins TRBV19 and TRBJ2-7; D remains unclear. The V end was cut by 5 bases, the J end by 0 bases, with 5 bases between. The CDR3 loop spans 12 amino acids. Germline loops: CDR1 LNHDA, CDR2 SQIVND (reference sequence). The DNA for the CDR3 is TGTGCCAGTAGTGACCCCTCCTACGAGCAGTACTTC. Residues: CASSDPSYEQYF.

This clone was detected a few times. The rearrangement links TRBV7-2 to TRBJ2-1, with D possibly matching TRBD1 (5 bases). The CDR3 is made up of 15 amino acids. CDR1 and CDR2 (germline): SGHTA, FQGNSA. Trimming took off 1 base at V and 8 bases at J, with 15 bases between the two ends. The CDR3 loop is CASSLDRIRGDEQFF. CDR3 nucleotide sequence: TGTGCCAGCAGCTTAGACAGGATAAGAGGCGATGAGCAGTTCTTC.

This clone was detected once. The gene calls are TRBV2 and TRBJ2-7; 11 nucleotides agree with TRBD1. CDR3 length: 14 residues. J was trimmed by 6 bases and V by 4 bases; bases with no gene match: 5. Germline assignment: CDR1 SNHLY and CDR2 FYNNEI. CDR3 nucleotides: TGTGCCAGCAGTGGATGGACAGGGGGCGCCGAGCAGTACTTC. This gives the protein CASSGWTGGAEQYF.

The V gene is TRBV25-1, the J gene TRBJ2-3; no clear D gene. Germline-derived CDR1 and CDR2 are MGHDK and SYGVNS. This CDR3 has 14 residues. The V gene lost 3 bases and the J gene lost 4 bases, with 11 bases spanning the gap. The chain's CDR3 is CASSDIVLSDTQYF. The CDR3 DNA sequence: TGTGCCAGCAGTGACATCGTCCTCTCAGATACGCAGTATTTT.

The chain has TRBV9 and TRBJ2-7, with D possibly TRBD1 on 5 matching bases. V was shortened by 0 bases and J by 3 bases, with 13 bases between the two germline ends. The germline V gene encodes CDR1 SGDLS and CDR2 YYNGEE. This CDR3 has 15 residues. CDR3 in DNA: TGTGCCAGCAGCGTAGAGGTAGGGGATGTCTACGAGCAGTACTTC. It codes for CASSVEVGDVYEQYF.

The rearrangement joins TRBV29-1 to TRBJ2-5; D possibly corresponds to TRBD2 (6 bases). V shed 0 bases and J shed 1 base, with 9 bases lying between them. The CDR3 consists of 14 residues. Germline V lookup: CDR1 SQVTM, CDR2 ANQGSEA. The CDR3 protein is CSVEEGGFQETQYF. CDR3 DNA: TGCAGCGTTGAAGAGGGGGGATTCCAAGAGACCCAGTACTTC. Variable domain in full (rest from reference TRBV29-1 and TRBJ2-5): SAVISQKPSRDICQRGTSLTIQCQVDSQVTMMFWYRQQPGQSLTLIATANQGSEATYESGFVIDKFPISRPNLTFSTLTVSNMSPEDSSIYLCSVEEGGFQETQYFGPGTRLLVL.

The chain links TRBV30 to TRBJ1-2; 10 positions match TRBD1. CDR3 length: 13 residues. V lost 3 bases, J lost 8 bases, and 6 bases stayed unmatched. Germline V gene data show CDR1 as GTSNPN and CDR2 as SVGIG (reference sequence). In DNA form, the CDR3 reads TGTGCCTGGAGCTACCGGGACAGGGGAGGCTACACCTTC. Protein: CAWSYRDRGGYTF.

This clone was counted a few times. CDR3 loop: CASSLVRRSGNTIYF. The DNA for the CDR3 is TGTGCCAGCAGCTTAGTTCGCAGGTCGGGAAACACCATATATTTT. The chain is built from TRBV7-2 and TRBJ1-3; D remains ambiguous. The length of the CDR3 is 15 residues. Germline V gene data show CDR1 as SGHTA and CDR2 as FQGNSA. V was cut by 1 base and J by 4 bases, with 11 bases left in between.

The V gene is TRBV30, the J gene TRBJ2-3, with TRBD2 matching over 7 bases. Germline CDR1 GTSNPN, CDR2 SVGIG (reference sequence). The V gene end was trimmed by 0 bases and the J gene end by 4 bases; junction bases not matched to a gene: 7. The CDR3 has 15 amino acids. DNA of the CDR3: TGTGCCTGGAGTGTACAAGGCGGGGGAGCAGATACGCAGTATTTT. Protein sequence: CAWSVQGGGADTQYF.

The gene calls are TRBV10-3 and TRBJ2-4; a possible D gene is TRBD2 (6 bases). Germline V lookup: CDR1 ENHRY, CDR2 SYGVKD. V dropped 0 bases and J dropped 2 bases, with 14 bases sitting between them. This CDR3 spans 17 amino acids. The CDR3 nucleotides are TGTGCCATCAGTGAGTCGGAATTAGCGGCCTCCAAAAACATTCAGTACTTC. It translates to CAISESELAASKNIQYF.

The chain is built from TRBV4-1 and TRBJ2-3; D not resolved. V dropped 4 bases and J dropped 0 bases, with 8 bases sitting between them. Germline loops: CDR1 MGHRA, CDR2 YSYEKL. This CDR3 region has 14 residues. The CDR3 loop reads CASSRQTSTDTQYF. CDR3 in DNA: TGCGCCAGCAGCCGCCAAACTAGCACAGATACGCAGTATTTT.

The V call is TRBV14, the J call TRBJ1-5; 8 positions agree with TRBD1. There are 15 residues in the CDR3. The V and J ends lost 1 base and 1 base, in that order; junction bases with no gene match: 0. Looked up from germline, CDR1 is SGHDN and CDR2 is FVKESK. CDR3 amino acids: CASSQGTGSNQPQHF. CDR3 in DNA: TGTGCCAGCAGCCAAGGGACAGGGAGCAATCAGCCCCAGCATTTT. Full variable domain (rest looked up from reference TRBV14 and TRBJ1-5): EAGVTQFPSHSVIEKGQTVTLRCDPISGHDNLYWYRRVMGKEIKFLLHFVKESKQDESGMPNNRFLAERTGGTYSTLKVQPAELEDSGVYFCASSQGTGSNQPQHFGDGTRLSIL.

The genes are TRBV7-9 and TRBJ1-1; D unresolved. V dropped 3 bases and J dropped 4 bases, with 9 bases sitting between them. The CDR3 runs to 13 residues. The germline V gene has CDR1 SEHNR and CDR2 FQNEAQ (reference sequence). The CDR3 loop is CASSFDMGTEAFF. As DNA, the CDR3 is TGTGCCAGCAGCTTCGATATGGGCACTGAAGCTTTCTTT.

To note about this clone: This same CDR3 is encoded by further DNA sequences in the sample. The genes are TRBV28 and TRBJ2-1, with unresolved D. CDR3 length: 13 residues. Trimming cost V 4 bases and J 0 bases, with 4 bases left between them. In germline, CDR1 is MDHEN, CDR2 SYDVKM. CDR3 sequence reads: CASSSDSYNEQFF. The CDR3 nucleotides read TGTGCCAGCAGTTCGGACTCCTACAATGAGCAGTTCTTC.

The gene calls are TRBV29-1 and TRBJ2-7; TRBD2 matches 8 bases. CDR3 length: 12 amino acids. J gave up 3 bases and V 5 bases, and 3 bases lay outside the gene matches. CDR1 SQVTM and CDR2 ANQGSEA come from the germline V gene. The CDR3 reads CSVSAGGYEQYF. Written as DNA, the CDR3 is TGCAGCGTTTCTGCGGGAGGCTACGAGCAGTACTTC.